The following is a T cell receptor beta chain sequence with its context. The protocol was immunoSEQ multiplex PCR, while the TCRdb copy is restricted to in-frame clones and leaves out a portion. This sample has 100,000 to 150,000 clones; approximately 85% occur once, and the top ten carry roughly 15%. This sample was taken from a study of blood T cell repertoires in COVID-19. Across the whole study: Sites in the United States, Italy and Spain provided acute and convalescent COVID-19 samples. T cells, B-cell-depleted T cells, or PBMCs supplied cDNA or gDNA.

This CDR3 comprises 16 residues. Trimming pared 1 base from V and 0 bases from J, leaving 12 bases between. Germline lookup yields CDR1 SGHTA and CDR2 FQGNSA. Seattle's enrolled individuals joined amid active infection and were then monitored longitudinally. This receptor was identified in a young man with COVID-19, enrolled during active disease. This chain uses TRBV7-2 with TRBJ1-2; perhaps TRBD1 as D (6 bases). The sequenced sample consisted of peripheral blood. CDR3 bases: TGTGCCAGCAGCTTAGTTGGGGGGGCAGCTAACTATGGCTACACCTTC. Translated, it gives CASSLVGGAANYGYTF.